The 22 T cell receptor beta chains in this list originate from one sample, sequenced in a study of cytomegalovirus exposure and HLA in healthy donors. The PCR had 60 Vbeta and 13 Jbeta primers. Method: immunoSEQ multiplex PCR; TCRdb's copy keeps in-frame clones and lacks some. The sample includes about 160,000 clones, roughly four fifths of them seen just once. Sequenced: PBMCs. These receptors all stem from a man over 45 in good health and CMV-seropositive.

CDR3 residues: CASSLTGSGRANTGELFF. The DNA of the CDR3 is TGTGCCAGCAGCTTAACGGGTAGCGGGAGAGCGAACACCGGGGAGCTGTTTTTT. The V call is TRBV7-3, the J call TRBJ2-2, with 9 bases identical to TRBD2. The CDR3 is 18 amino acids. Losses at the gene ends were 0 bases for V and 0 bases for J; bases not matched to a gene: 5. CDR1 and CDR2 from the germline V gene are SGHTA and FQGTGA.

This rearrangement joins TRBV27 to TRBJ1-3; no definite D call. V was trimmed by 7 bases and J by 0 bases, leaving 7 bases between them. CDR1 and CDR2 (germline): MNHEY, SMNVEV (reference sequence). This CDR3 region has 13 residues. DNA for the CDR3: TGTGCCAGCAAACAGAGCTCTGGAAACACCATATATTTT. This codes for CASKQSSGNTIYF.

This rearrangement joins TRBV27 to TRBJ1-2; D might be TRBD1 (6 bases). Germline CDR1 MNHEY, CDR2 SMNVEV (reference sequence). V gave up 0 bases and J gave up 7 bases, with 12 bases separating them. This CDR3 has 14 amino acids. The CDR3 DNA reads TGTGCCAGCAGTTTATCCCCAGGGGCCCCTGGCTACACCTTC. Its protein is CASSLSPGAPGYTF.

The V gene is TRBV27, the J gene TRBJ2-7, with D maybe TRBD1 (6 bases). CDR1 is MNHEY, CDR2 SMNVEV, per germline (reference sequence). The CDR3 spans 16 residues. Trimming left V 2 bases short and J 3 bases short, with 17 bases between. The chain's CDR3 is CASSLKGAGAFYEQYF. The DNA for the CDR3 is TGTGCCAGCAGTTTAAAAGGGGCAGGGGCTTTCTACGAGCAGTACTTC.

This clone was observed once. The gene calls are TRBV30 and TRBJ2-5; 12 bases match TRBD1. With 0 bases clipped from V and 6 bases from J, the junction kept 8 bases outside the gene matches. CDR1 and CDR2 (germline): GTSNPN, SVGIG (reference sequence). This CDR3 has 16 amino acids. The CDR3 nucleotides are TGTGCCTGGAGTGTACAGGGACAGGGGGCGTTGAAGACCCAGTACTTC. Protein sequence: CAWSVQGQGALKTQYF.

J is TRBJ2-7 and V is TRBV14; 11 nucleotides line up with TRBD2. The ends lost 4 bases at V and 0 bases at J; junction bases unmatched: 11. In germline, CDR1 is SGHDN, CDR2 FVKESK. The CDR3 covers 18 residues. The CDR3 bases are TGTGCCAGCAGCCCCTCCGGGACTAGCGGAATTTTCTCCTACGAGCAGTACTTC. Protein product: CASSPSGTSGIFSYEQYF.

The V gene is TRBV29-1, the J gene TRBJ2-7; TRBD2 matches 16 bases. CDR3 size: 15 residues. CDR1 is SQVTM, CDR2 ANQGSEA, per germline. With V trimmed by 6 bases and J by 7 bases, 9 bases remained unmatched. CDR3 sequence: CSVRRGLAGGGEQYF. The CDR3 bases are TGCAGCGTGAGACGGGGACTAGCGGGAGGGGGGGAGCAGTACTTC.

Worth noting for this clone: A read error may produce the germline difference seen at one junction end. V and J are TRBV6-1 and TRBJ1-2; 7 bases line up with TRBD1. Per germline, CDR1 MNHNS and CDR2 SASEGT. This CDR3 is 13 amino acids long. The CDR3, as DNA: TGTGCCAGCACTGAACAGGGGTGGCATGGCTACACCTTC. It specifies CASTEQGWHGYTF.

The chain carries TRBV6-5 and TRBJ1-5, with 7 positions matching TRBD1. After removal of 5 bases from V and 0 bases from J, the junction contained 4 bases not matched to a gene. Germline assignment: CDR1 MNHEY and CDR2 SVGAGI. The CDR3 loop spans 15 amino acids. CDR3 loop: CASSRTGDSNQPQHF. CDR3 DNA: TGTGCCAGCAGTCGGACAGGAGATAGCAATCAGCCCCAGCATTTT.

The chain employs TRBV28 and TRBJ1-1; D is unresolved. Trimming removed 3 bases at V and 2 bases at J, with 7 bases between. The CDR3 has 13 residues. Germline-derived CDR1 and CDR2 are MDHEN and SYDVKM. DNA for the CDR3: TGTGCCAGCAGTTTGAGGGTAAACACTGAAGCTTTCTTT. It encodes CASSLRVNTEAFF. The variable domain in full, with the rest retrieved from reference TRBV28 and TRBJ1-1, is DVKVTQSSRYLVKRTGEKVFLECVQDMDHENMFWYRQDPGLGLRLIYFSYDVKMKEKGDIPEGYSVSREKKERFSLILESASTNQTSMYLCASSLRVNTEAFFGQGTRLTVV.

The V gene is TRBV9, the J gene TRBJ2-1, with 7 bases aligning to TRBD1. J lost 10 bases, V lost 0 bases, and 7 bases had no gene match. The germline gives CDR1 SGDLS, CDR2 YYNGEE. This CDR3 region has 14 residues. The CDR3 reads CASSVEDRVGEQFF. CDR3 DNA: TGTGCCAGCAGCGTAGAAGACAGGGTTGGCGAGCAGTTCTTC.

The J gene is TRBJ2-3, the V gene TRBV13; possibly TRBD1 for D (6 bases). The CDR3 has 15 amino acids. V lost 1 base, J lost 3 bases, and 11 bases lay in between. CDR1 and CDR2 from the germline V gene are PRHDT and FYEKMQ (reference sequence). CDR3 nucleotide sequence: TGTGCCAGCAGCTTAGTTCAGGGGTTGACAGATACGCAGTATTTT. Translated, it gives CASSLVQGLTDTQYF.

This rearrangement joins TRBV7-2 to TRBJ2-3; 9 nucleotides agree with TRBD1. The CDR3 covers 15 residues. The J segment lost 7 bases and the V segment lost 6 bases, leaving 11 bases of the junction unmatched. Germline loops: CDR1 SGHTA, CDR2 FQGNSA. CDR3 sequence reads: CASSSQQGALYTQYF. CDR3 coding DNA: TGTGCCAGCAGTTCCCAACAGGGGGCGCTGTATACGCAGTATTTT.

V is TRBV6-5 and J is TRBJ2-5; D is unresolved. CDR1 and CDR2 from the germline V gene are MNHEY and SVGAGI. The length of the CDR3 is 15 residues. With 0 bases removed from V and 1 base from J, the gap between germline ends came to 9 bases. In nucleotides, the CDR3 is TGTGCCAGCAGTTACTCGACACCGACCCAAGAGACCCAGTACTTC. Translating it yields CASSYSTPTQETQYF.

The chain has TRBV28 and TRBJ2-1, with 7 bases lining up with TRBD1. CDR1 and CDR2 (germline): MDHEN, SYDVKM. The CDR3 is 14 residues long. The ends lost 8 bases at V and 6 bases at J; junction bases unmatched: 10. CDR3: CASSRQGFFNEQFF. CDR3 in DNA: TGTGCCAGCTCACGACAGGGTTTCTTCAATGAGCAGTTCTTC.

The chain recombines TRBV4-1 with TRBJ2-1; 12 positions agree with TRBD2. Germline assignment: CDR1 MGHRA and CDR2 YSYEKL. Trimming took 4 bases from V and 8 from J; bases not matched to a gene: 3. CDR3 size: 14 residues. CDR3 sequence: CASSPLAGGDEQFF. The DNA of the CDR3 is TGCGCCAGCAGCCCACTAGCGGGAGGTGATGAGCAGTTCTTC.

The chain carries TRBV19 and TRBJ2-4; no clear D gene. V was pared by 4 bases and J by 1 base, with 8 bases between. Germline CDR1 reads LNHDA; CDR2 reads SQIVND (reference sequence). The CDR3 loop spans 14 amino acids. In DNA form, the CDR3 reads TGTGCCAGTAGTAGGGCGTGGGCCAAAAACATTCAGTACTTC. This codes for CASSRAWAKNIQYF.

The rearrangement joins TRBV6-1 to TRBJ1-6; TRBD1 aligns across 10 bases. CDR1 and CDR2 from the germline V gene are MNHNS and SASEGT. After removal of 8 bases from V and 8 bases from J, the junction contained 6 bases not matched to a gene. This CDR3 is built from 14 residues. DNA for the CDR3: TGTGCCAGCCACCAGGGACAGGGGTATTCACCCCTCCACTTT. This translates into CASHQGQGYSPLHF.

In this sample, this clone turned up a few times. The V gene is TRBV4-3, the J gene TRBJ1-1; D is undetermined. This CDR3 has 15 amino acids. Germline values: CDR1 LGHNA, CDR2 YSLEER. The V and J ends lost 1 base and 0 bases respectively, with 9 bases between them. The CDR3 protein is CASSQVHGLNTEAFF. The CDR3 region has the DNA TGCGCCAGCAGCCAAGTTCATGGCCTGAACACTGAAGCTTTCTTT.

V and J are TRBV4-2 and TRBJ2-2; D might be TRBD2 (5 bases). This CDR3 spans 15 amino acids. Germline V gives CDR1 LGHNA, CDR2 YNFKEQ. V shed 1 base and J shed 0 bases, with 6 bases lying between them. In DNA, the CDR3 is TGTGCCAGCAGCCAAGGAGGGACGAACACCGGGGAGCTGTTTTTT. It translates to CASSQGGTNTGELFF.

This clone is a singleton in its sample. The rearrangement uses TRBV11-1 and TRBJ2-7; 8 nucleotides line up with TRBD1. The CDR3 has 15 residues. The V gene end was trimmed by 3 bases and the J gene end by 5 bases; junction bases not matched to a gene: 9. Germline V gene lookup returns CDR1 SGHAT and CDR2 FQDESV (reference sequence). CDR3 region: CASSLSRTGKNEQYF. As DNA, the CDR3 is TGTGCCAGCAGCTTGTCGCGGACAGGGAAGAACGAGCAGTACTTC.

This clone came up once. One junction end disagrees with the germline gene, perhaps due to a read error. Here the CDR3 reads CASSIGRLGELSF. The DNA for the CDR3 is TGCGCCAGCAGCATTGGACGGCTCGGGGAGCTGTCTTTT. The gene calls are TRBV5-1 and TRBJ2-2; a possible D gene is TRBD2 (5 bases). This CDR3 spans 13 amino acids. The germline V gene encodes CDR1 SGHRS and CDR2 YFSETQ.